This TCR beta chain is drawn from a study of cytotoxic CD8 clonotypes in ibrutinib-treated CLL. Clones were sequenced by immunoSEQ multiplex PCR, and TCRdb holds only the in-frame ones, with some missing. In the table there are some 130,000 clones, roughly 85% of which are singletons. CDR1 and CDR2 (germline): MDHEN, SYDVKM. This CDR3 has 14 amino acids. V gave up 10 bases and J gave up 6 bases; unmatched junction bases: 8. The sequenced sample was PBMCs, obtained after 24 months of ibrutinib treatment. The origin of this receptor is a human donor with chronic lymphocytic leukemia. This sequence joins TRBV28 and TRBJ2-1; 11 bases line up with TRBD2. CDR3 DNA: TGTGCCACAGGACTAGCGGGCGTCCGCAATGAGCAGTTCTTC. Translation: CATGLAGVRNEQFF.